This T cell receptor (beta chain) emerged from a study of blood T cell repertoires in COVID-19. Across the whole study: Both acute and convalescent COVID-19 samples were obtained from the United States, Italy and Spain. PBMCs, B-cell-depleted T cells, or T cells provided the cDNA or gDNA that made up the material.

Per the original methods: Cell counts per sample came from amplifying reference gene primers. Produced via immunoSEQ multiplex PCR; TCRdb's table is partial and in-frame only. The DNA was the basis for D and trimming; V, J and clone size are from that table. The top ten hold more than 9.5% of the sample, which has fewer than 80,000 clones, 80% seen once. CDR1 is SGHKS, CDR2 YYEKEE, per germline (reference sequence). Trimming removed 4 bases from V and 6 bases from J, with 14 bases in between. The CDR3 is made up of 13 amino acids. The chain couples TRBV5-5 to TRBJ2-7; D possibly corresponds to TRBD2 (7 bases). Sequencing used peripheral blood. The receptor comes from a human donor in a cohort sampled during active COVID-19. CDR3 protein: CASSEVGGLEQYF. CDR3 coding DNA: TGTGCCAGCAGCGAGGTGGGGGGGCTCGAGCAGTACTTC.